Presented here are 17 T cell receptor beta chains from one specimen sequenced in a study of OX40 agonist ivuxolimab in advanced cancers. Sequenced by immunoSEQ multiplex PCR; TCRdb stores in-frame clones only, minus some. The table has tens of thousands of clones, around 90% seen once. The sequencing used CD4+ or CD8+ T cells sorted from blood, collected in a trial of the OX40 agonist ivuxolimab. These receptor sequences come from an adult with an advanced solid tumor such as melanoma, head and neck, liver or kidney cancer.

Worth noting for this clone: Germline is not matched at one junction end, which may reflect a read error. This chain connects TRBV28 to TRBJ2-7; D gene unclear. The CDR3 runs to 12 residues. Per germline, CDR1 MDHEN and CDR2 SYDVKM. The CDR3 is CASSLPRRRWEF. For the CDR3, the DNA is TGTGCCAGCAGTTTACCGAGACGGCGGTGGGAATTC.

The rearrangement joins TRBV9 to TRBJ2-1; a weak D match, TRBD1 (5 bases). The V gene's germline CDR1 is SGDLS and CDR2 YYNGEE. V lost 0 bases and J 0 bases, leaving 10 bases between the germline ends. CDR3 length: 16 amino acids. The CDR3 spells CASSVDTGNSYNEQFF. DNA for the CDR3: TGTGCCAGCAGCGTAGACACAGGCAACTCCTACAATGAGCAGTTCTTC.

The genes are TRBV28 and TRBJ2-1, with D perhaps TRBD2 (5 bases). Germline CDR1 MDHEN, CDR2 SYDVKM. V dropped 1 base and J dropped 4 bases, with 14 bases sitting between them. The CDR3 sequence is 16 residues long. DNA of the CDR3: TGTGCCAGCAGTTTATCGTTCTGGCGAGGGTACAATGAGCAGTTCTTC. Protein sequence: CASSLSFWRGYNEQFF. Filled out from reference TRBV28 and TRBJ2-1, the complete variable domain reads DVKVTQSSRYLVKRTGEKVFLECVQDMDHENMFWYRQDPGLGLRLIYFSYDVKMKEKGDIPEGYSVSREKKERFSLILESASTNQTSMYLCASSLSFWRGYNEQFFGPGTRLTVL.

V and J are TRBV5-6 and TRBJ2-2; TRBD2 matches at 11 bases. The CDR3 is 19 amino acids. Germline V gives CDR1 SGHDT, CDR2 YYEEEE. After removal of 4 bases from V and 3 bases from J, the junction contained 14 bases not matched to a gene. The CDR3 here is CASSIVGLAEHLYTGELFF. CDR3 DNA: TGTGCCAGCAGCATTGTGGGACTAGCGGAACACCTTTACACCGGGGAGCTGTTTTTT.

The chain uses TRBV29-1 and TRBJ2-7; D possibly corresponds to TRBD1 (5 bases). Germline assignment: CDR1 SQVTM and CDR2 ANQGSEA. With 4 bases removed from V and 2 bases from J, the gap between germline ends came to 6 bases. There are 11 residues in the CDR3. The DNA for the CDR3 is TGCAGCGTTGGACAGACCTACGAGCAGTACTTC. Protein sequence: CSVGQTYEQYF.

This clone was recorded once. The chain recombines TRBV21-1 with TRBJ1-5; the tabulated D call, TRBD1, remains unverified against the DNA. TRBV21-1 is a pseudogene segment. This CDR3 has 14 residues. This CDR3 is CASLDRDSNQPQHF. CDR3 DNA: TGTGCCTCCTTAGACAGGGACAGCAATCAGCCCCAGCATTTT.

The chain carries TRBV7-2 and TRBJ1-5, with 9 bases that match TRBD1. This CDR3 is 16 amino acids long. CDR1 is SGHTA and CDR2 is FQGNSA in the germline V gene. Germline trimming cut 5 bases from V and 5 bases from J; bases unmatched to any gene: 10. CDR3 sequence reads: CASSRETGGWDQPQHF. CDR3 in DNA: TGTGCCAGCAGCCGCGAGACAGGGGGTTGGGATCAGCCCCAGCATTTT. The full variable domain, completed using reference TRBV7-2 and TRBJ1-5, is GAGVSQSPSNKVTEKGKDVELRCDPISGHTALYWYRQSLGQGLEFLIYFQGNSAPDKSGLPSDRFSAERTGGSVSTLTIQRTQQEDSAVYLCASSRETGGWDQPQHFGDGTRLSIL.

The rearrangement links TRBV30 to TRBJ2-5; TRBD1 might be the D (6 bases). V gave up 3 bases and J gave up 5 bases, with 16 bases separating them. The CDR3 sequence is 14 residues long. Germline CDR1 GTSNPN, CDR2 SVGIG (reference sequence). The CDR3 reads CAWSATGWRETQYF. The CDR3 region has the DNA TGTGCCTGGAGCGCGACAGGTTGGAGGGAGACCCAGTACTTC.

The V gene is TRBV5-5, the J gene TRBJ2-2; possible D gene TRBD1, 6 bases. V shed 4 bases and J shed 7 bases, with 20 bases lying between them. CDR3 length: 16 amino acids. CDR1 and CDR2 from the germline V gene are SGHKS and YYEKEE (reference sequence). The CDR3 loop reads CASSASRTEVGGELFF. CDR3 sequence (DNA): TGTGCCAGCAGCGCCTCAAGGACAGAAGTCGGCGGGGAGCTGTTTTTT.

The chain combines TRBV6-5 with TRBJ2-2; the match to TRBD1 covers 7 bases. V shed 1 base and J 2 bases; nucleotides not matched to a gene: 4. Germline V lookup: CDR1 MNHEY, CDR2 SVGAGI. The CDR3 has 16 residues. The CDR3 DNA is TGTGCCAGCAGTTACTTAGGACAGGCCAACACCGGGGAGCTGTTTTTT. This gives the protein CASSYLGQANTGELFF.

The chain has TRBV6-6 and TRBJ1-1; TRBD1 matches at 7 bases. CDR3 size: 15 residues. Germline lookup yields CDR1 MNHNY and CDR2 SVGAGI (reference sequence). V trimming: 2 bases; J trimming: 1 base; junction bases outside the gene matches: 4. The CDR3 spells CASSYRGQTNTEAFF. In DNA, the CDR3 is TGTGCCAGCAGTTACAGGGGACAGACGAACACTGAAGCTTTCTTT.

The chain uses TRBV20-1 and TRBJ1-2; D remains unclear. Germline V lookup: CDR1 DFQATT, CDR2 SNEGSKA (reference sequence). The CDR3 consists of 11 residues. In DNA form, the CDR3 reads TGCACCACATCTTATAACTATGGCTACACCTTC. This codes for CTTSYNYGYTF.

The V gene is TRBV7-2, the J gene TRBJ2-7; the D gene is possibly TRBD2 (6 bases). The CDR3 covers 15 residues. CDR1 SGHTA and CDR2 FQGNSA come from the germline V gene. Trimming stripped 5 bases from V and 6 bases from J, with 20 bases between. The DNA for the CDR3 is TGTGCCAGCAGCCTCCTAGGAAGGGAGGCAAGCGAGCAGTACTTC. The encoded protein is CASSLLGREASEQYF.

The chain carries TRBV11-2 and TRBJ1-2; perhaps TRBD1 as D (6 bases). The CDR3 loop spans 18 amino acids. Germline V gene sequence: CDR1 SGHAT, CDR2 FQNNGV. V was cut by 2 bases and J by 4 bases, with 23 bases left in between. CDR3 in DNA: TGTGCCAGCAGCTTAATCGGGTGGACAGCATATAGTAGCTATGGCTACACCTTC. Translated, it gives CASSLIGWTAYSSYGYTF.

Regarding this clone: A read error may produce the germline difference seen at one junction end. This rearrangement joins TRBV19 to TRBJ2-1; D not certain. The CDR3 consists of 13 residues. Germline lookup yields CDR1 LNHDA and CDR2 SQIVND (reference sequence). This CDR3 is CASSIGYPALLLF. CDR3 in DNA: TGTGCCAGTAGTATAGGTTACCCGGCGCTTCTCCTCTTC.

This chain joins TRBV7-2 and TRBJ1-1, with D unclear. The CDR3 contains 16 residues. The germline CDR1 and CDR2 sequences are SGHTA and FQGNSA. The V end was cut by 2 bases, the J end by 3 bases, with 16 bases between. CDR3 in amino acids: CASSLYPIGRYTEAFF. CDR3 in DNA: TGTGCCAGCAGCTTATACCCCATAGGGCGTTACACTGAAGCTTTCTTT.

This clone appeared a single time. The gene calls are TRBV28 and TRBJ1-2, with D unresolved. Trimming shortened V by 0 bases and J by 0 bases, and 11 bases separated the two germline ends. Germline assignment: CDR1 MDHEN and CDR2 SYDVKM. This CDR3 spans 16 amino acids. CDR3 sequence: CASSLWQQLANYGYTF. The CDR3 DNA follows: TGTGCCAGCAGTTTATGGCAACAGTTAGCTAACTATGGCTACACCTTC.